This passage covers 7 T cell receptor beta chains from one sample sequenced in a study of T cell responses to AZD1222 COVID-19 vaccine (dated by TCRdb to about 2021). The sample's time point, from its label and the paper: baseline before first vaccination. The library came from the immunoSEQ multiplex PCR assay. The table comes from immuneACCESS by way of TCRdb, which keeps in-frame sequences with V and J called. Part of the clones is missing from these tables; in studies checked, under half for an unresolved V gene and the rest for unknown reasons. The sample yields roughly 28,000 clones; around 90% were counted once. 1% to 1.5% of the sample is taken by the ten largest. The specimen was peripheral blood, collected on day 0 of AZD1222 vaccination. The receptor source for this set is an adult in good health.

The chain employs TRBV12-3 or TRBV12-4 and TRBJ1-1; D might be TRBD1 (5 bases). Trimming stripped 6 bases from V and 8 bases from J, with 13 bases between. The CDR3 has 12 residues. In DNA, the CDR3 is TGTGCCAGCAGCTACGGGGCGGGGGAAGCTTTCTTT. It encodes CASSYGAGEAFF.

This sequence joins TRBV29-1 and TRBJ1-1, with D maybe TRBD1 (6 bases). The CDR3 consists of 13 residues. Trimming pared 7 bases from V and 0 bases from J, leaving 12 bases between. CDR1 is SQVTM, CDR2 ANQGSEA, per germline. The CDR3 region has the DNA TGCAGCGGGGGGGACACTATGAACACTGAAGCTTTCTTT. Its translation is CSGGDTMNTEAFF.

This chain connects TRBV5-1 to TRBJ2-1; 11 bases are a match to TRBD2. The CDR3 length is 19 residues. Germline V lookup: CDR1 SGHRS, CDR2 YFSETQ. V was clipped by 0 bases and J by 0 bases; unmatched bases: 8. CDR3 nucleotides: TGCGCCAGCAGCTTGGCCACTAGCGGGGGAACTAACTCCTACAATGAGCAGTTCTTC. The encoded protein is CASSLATSGGTNSYNEQFF.

This clone was counted once. The chain carries TRBV29-1 and TRBJ2-3, with D tentatively TRBD2 (6 bases). V was trimmed by 4 bases and J by 0 bases, leaving 11 bases between them. The CDR3 loop spans 14 amino acids. Germline values: CDR1 SQVTM, CDR2 ANQGSEA. The CDR3 DNA sequence: TGCAGCGTTGGGATAGCGGAGAGCACAGATACGCAGTATTTT. Its translation: CSVGIAESTDTQYF.

The chain combines TRBV19 with TRBJ1-3; perhaps TRBD1 as D (5 bases). The V end was cut by 5 bases, the J end by 8 bases, with 7 bases between. This CDR3 contains 11 residues. CDR1 is LNHDA, CDR2 SQIVND, per germline (reference sequence). Here the CDR3 reads CASSRGDTIYF. In DNA, the CDR3 is TGTGCCAGTAGTCGGGGGGACACCATATATTTT.

The rearrangement joins TRBV12-5 to TRBJ1-5; 7 nucleotides match TRBD1. V shed 3 bases and J 0 bases; nucleotides not matched to a gene: 14. The germline V gene encodes CDR1 LGHNT and CDR2 FRNRAP. The CDR3 covers 19 residues. The DNA for the CDR3 is TGTGCTAGTGGTTTCTGGGCAGGGGGAGATCATTATAGCAATCAGCCCCAGCATTTT. It is translated as CASGFWAGGDHYSNQPQHF.

Written as DNA, the CDR3 is TGTGCCAGCAGTTACTCGCAACAGGGGATCTATGGCTACACCTTC. Its protein is CASSYSQQGIYGYTF. The V gene is TRBV6-8, the J gene TRBJ1-2; 7 nucleotides agree with TRBD1. This CDR3 spans 15 amino acids. Trimming removed 0 bases from V and 4 bases from J; junction bases left unmatched: 5. Germline CDR1 MNHGY, CDR2 SAAAGT.